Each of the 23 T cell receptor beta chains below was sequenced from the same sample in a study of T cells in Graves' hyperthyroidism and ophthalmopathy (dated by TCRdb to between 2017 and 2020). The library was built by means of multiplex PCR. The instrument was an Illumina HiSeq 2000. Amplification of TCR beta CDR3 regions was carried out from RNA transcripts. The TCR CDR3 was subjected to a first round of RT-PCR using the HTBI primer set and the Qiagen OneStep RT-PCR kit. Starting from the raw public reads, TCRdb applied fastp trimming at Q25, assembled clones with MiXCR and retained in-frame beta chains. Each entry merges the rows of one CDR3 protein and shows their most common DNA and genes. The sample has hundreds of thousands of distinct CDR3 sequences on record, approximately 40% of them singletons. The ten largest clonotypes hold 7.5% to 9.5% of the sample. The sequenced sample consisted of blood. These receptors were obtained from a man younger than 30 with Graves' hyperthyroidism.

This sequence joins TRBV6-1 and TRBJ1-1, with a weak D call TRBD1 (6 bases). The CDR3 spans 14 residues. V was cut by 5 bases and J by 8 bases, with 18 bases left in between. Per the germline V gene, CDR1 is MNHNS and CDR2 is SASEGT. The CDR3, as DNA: TGTGCCAGCAGTTACTCTCTGGGGGGCGGGGAAGCTTTCTTT. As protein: CASSYSLGGGEAFF.

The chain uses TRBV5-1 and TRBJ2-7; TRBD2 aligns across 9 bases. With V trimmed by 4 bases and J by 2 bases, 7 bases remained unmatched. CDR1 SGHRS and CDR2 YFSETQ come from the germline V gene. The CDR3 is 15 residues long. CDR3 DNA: TGCGCCAGCAGCCCGAGGGCGGGGGGGACCTACGAGCAGTACTTC. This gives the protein CASSPRAGGTYEQYF.

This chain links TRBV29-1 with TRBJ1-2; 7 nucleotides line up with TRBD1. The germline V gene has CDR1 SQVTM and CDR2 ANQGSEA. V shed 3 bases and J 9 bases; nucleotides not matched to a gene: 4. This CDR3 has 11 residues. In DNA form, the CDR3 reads TGCAGCGTTGACAGGGGGGCGAGCTACACCTTC. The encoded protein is CSVDRGASYTF.

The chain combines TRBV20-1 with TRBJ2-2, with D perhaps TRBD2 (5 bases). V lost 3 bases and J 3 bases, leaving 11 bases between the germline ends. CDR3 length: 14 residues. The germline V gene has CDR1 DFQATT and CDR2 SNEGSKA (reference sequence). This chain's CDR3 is CSARGLADTGELFF. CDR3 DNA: TGCAGTGCTAGGGGCCTAGCCGACACCGGGGAGCTGTTTTTT.

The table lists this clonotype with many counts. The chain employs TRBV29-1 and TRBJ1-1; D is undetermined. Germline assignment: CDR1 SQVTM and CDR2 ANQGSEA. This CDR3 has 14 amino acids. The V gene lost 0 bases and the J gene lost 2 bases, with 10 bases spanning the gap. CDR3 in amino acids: CSVEEWPVNTEAFF. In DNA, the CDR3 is TGCAGCGTTGAAGAGTGGCCAGTCAACACTGAAGCTTTCTTT. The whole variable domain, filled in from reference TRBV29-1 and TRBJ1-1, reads SAVISQKPSRDICQRGTSLTIQCQVDSQVTMMFWYRQQPGQSLTLIATANQGSEATYESGFVIDKFPISRPNLTFSTLTVSNMSPEDSSIYLCSVEEWPVNTEAFFGQGTRLTVV.

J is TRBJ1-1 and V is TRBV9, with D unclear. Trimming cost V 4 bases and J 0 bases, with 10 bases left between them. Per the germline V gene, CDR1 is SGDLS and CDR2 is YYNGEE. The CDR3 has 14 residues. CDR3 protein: CASSHPMMNTEAFF. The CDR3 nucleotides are TGTGCCAGCAGCCACCCGATGATGAACACTGAAGCTTTCTTT. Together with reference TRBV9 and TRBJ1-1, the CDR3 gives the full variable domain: DSGVTQTPKHLITATGQRVTLRCSPRSGDLSVYWYQQSLDQGLQFLIQYYNGEERAKGNILERFSAQQFPDLHSELNLSSLELGDSALYFCASSHPMMNTEAFFGQGTRLTVV.

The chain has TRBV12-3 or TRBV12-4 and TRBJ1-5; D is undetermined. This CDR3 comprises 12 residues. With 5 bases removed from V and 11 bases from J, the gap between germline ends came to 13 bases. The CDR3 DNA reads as TGTGCCAGCAGTCCTTCCGGGAGGGCCCAGCATTTT. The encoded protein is CASSPSGRAQHF.

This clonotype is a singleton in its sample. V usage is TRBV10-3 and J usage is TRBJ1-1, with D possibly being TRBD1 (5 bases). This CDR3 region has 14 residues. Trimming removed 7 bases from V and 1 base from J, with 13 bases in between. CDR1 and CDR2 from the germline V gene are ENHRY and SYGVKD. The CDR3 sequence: CAITLDSENTEAFF. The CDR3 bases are TGTGCCATCACCCTTGACAGTGAGAACACTGAAGCTTTCTTT.

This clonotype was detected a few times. The CDR3 here is CASSTGQRENHEQYF. The DNA of the CDR3 is TGTGCCAGCAGTACCGGCCAGCGGGAAAACCACGAGCAGTACTTC. The chain uses TRBV2 and TRBJ2-7; TRBD2 aligns across 7 bases. J gave up 5 bases and V 5 bases, and 12 bases lay outside the gene matches. This CDR3 has 15 amino acids. Germline V CDR1 and CDR2: SNHLY, FYNNEI.

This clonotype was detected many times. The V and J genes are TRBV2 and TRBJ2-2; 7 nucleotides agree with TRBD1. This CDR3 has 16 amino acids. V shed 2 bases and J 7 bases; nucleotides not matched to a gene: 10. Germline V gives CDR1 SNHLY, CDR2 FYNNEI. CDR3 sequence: CASSEPLPRDSGELFF. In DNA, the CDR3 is TGTGCCAGCAGTGAACCCCTTCCCAGGGACAGCGGGGAGCTGTTTTTT.

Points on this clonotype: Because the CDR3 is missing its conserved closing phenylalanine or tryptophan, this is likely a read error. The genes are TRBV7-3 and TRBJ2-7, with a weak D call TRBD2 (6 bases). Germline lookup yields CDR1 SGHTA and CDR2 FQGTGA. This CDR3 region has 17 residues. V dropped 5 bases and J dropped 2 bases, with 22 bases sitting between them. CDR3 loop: CASSPPLEGGWPYEQYL. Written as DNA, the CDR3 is TGTGCCAGCAGCCCCCCCTTGGAGGGAGGATGGCCCTACGAGCAGTACTTG.

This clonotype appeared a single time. CDR3 sequence: CASSFPGHREKLFF. CDR3 coding DNA: TGTGCCAGCAGCTTTCCGGGACATCGCGAAAAACTGTTTTTT. The rearrangement uses TRBV7-9 and TRBJ1-4, with TRBD1 as a possible D gene (6 bases). Germline CDR1 SEHNR, CDR2 FQNEAQ (reference sequence). This CDR3 is built from 14 residues. Between the trimmed V and J ends, which lost 3 bases and 8 bases, there was a span of 13 bases.

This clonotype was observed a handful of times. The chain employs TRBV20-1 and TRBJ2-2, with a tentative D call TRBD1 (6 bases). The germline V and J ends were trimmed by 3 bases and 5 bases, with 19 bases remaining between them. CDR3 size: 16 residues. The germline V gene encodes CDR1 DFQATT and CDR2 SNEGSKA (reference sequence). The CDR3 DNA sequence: TGCAGTGCTAGTGACCCTGGGGGCTTCGGAACCGGGGAGCTGTTTTTT. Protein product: CSASDPGGFGTGELFF.

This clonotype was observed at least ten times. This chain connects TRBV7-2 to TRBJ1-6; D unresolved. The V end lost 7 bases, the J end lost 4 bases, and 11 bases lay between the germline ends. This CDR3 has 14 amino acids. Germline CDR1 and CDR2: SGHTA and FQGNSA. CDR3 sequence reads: CASNRPPYNSPLHF. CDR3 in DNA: TGTGCCAGCAACCGACCGCCGTATAATTCACCCCTCCACTTT.

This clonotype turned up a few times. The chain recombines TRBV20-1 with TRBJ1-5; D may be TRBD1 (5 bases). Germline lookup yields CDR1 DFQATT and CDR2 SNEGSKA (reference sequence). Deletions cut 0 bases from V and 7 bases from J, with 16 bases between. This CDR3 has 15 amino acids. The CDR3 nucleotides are TGCAGTGCTAGAGATCCCGGGGGGGACGGGCAGCCCCAGCATTTT. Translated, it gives CSARDPGGDGQPQHF.

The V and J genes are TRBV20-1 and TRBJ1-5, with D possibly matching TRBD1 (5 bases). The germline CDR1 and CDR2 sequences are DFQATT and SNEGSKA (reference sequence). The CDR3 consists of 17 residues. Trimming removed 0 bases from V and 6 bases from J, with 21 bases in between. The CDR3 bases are TGCAGTGCTAGAGATCACCAGGGACGGGAATGGGGTCAGCCCCAGCATTTT. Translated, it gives CSARDHQGREWGQPQHF.

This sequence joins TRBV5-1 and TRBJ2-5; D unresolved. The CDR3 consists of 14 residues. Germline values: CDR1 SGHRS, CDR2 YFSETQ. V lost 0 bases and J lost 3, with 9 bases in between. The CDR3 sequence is CASSLGLTEETQYF. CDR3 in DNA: TGCGCCAGCAGCTTGGGCTTAACCGAAGAGACCCAGTACTTC.

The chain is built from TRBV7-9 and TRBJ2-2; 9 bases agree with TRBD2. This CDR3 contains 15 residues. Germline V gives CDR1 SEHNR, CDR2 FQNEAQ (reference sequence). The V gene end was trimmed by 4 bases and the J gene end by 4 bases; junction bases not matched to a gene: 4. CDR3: CASSSGTSTTGELFF. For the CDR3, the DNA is TGTGCCAGCAGCTCCGGGACTAGCACCACCGGGGAGCTGTTTTTT.

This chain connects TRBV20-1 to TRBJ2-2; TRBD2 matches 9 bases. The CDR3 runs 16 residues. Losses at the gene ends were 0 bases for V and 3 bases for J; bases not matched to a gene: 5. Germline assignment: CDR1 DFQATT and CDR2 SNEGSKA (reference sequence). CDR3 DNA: TGCAGTGCTAGAGATGCTAGCGGGGTATACACCGGGGAGCTGTTTTTT. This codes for CSARDASGVYTGELFF.

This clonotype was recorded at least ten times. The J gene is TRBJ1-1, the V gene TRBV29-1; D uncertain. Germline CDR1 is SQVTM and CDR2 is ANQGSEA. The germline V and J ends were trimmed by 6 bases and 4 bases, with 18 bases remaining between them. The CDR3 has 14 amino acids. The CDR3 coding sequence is TGCAGCGTCCATCGGACGGGCGGGAGCACTGAAGCTTTCTTT. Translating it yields CSVHRTGGSTEAFF.

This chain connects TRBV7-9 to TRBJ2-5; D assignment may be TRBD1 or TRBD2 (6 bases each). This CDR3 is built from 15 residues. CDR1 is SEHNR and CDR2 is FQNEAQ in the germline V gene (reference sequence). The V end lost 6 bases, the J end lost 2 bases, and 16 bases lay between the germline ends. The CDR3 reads CASSLWGAEQETQYF. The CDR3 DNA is TGTGCCAGCAGTTTATGGGGGGCCGAACAAGAGACCCAGTACTTC.

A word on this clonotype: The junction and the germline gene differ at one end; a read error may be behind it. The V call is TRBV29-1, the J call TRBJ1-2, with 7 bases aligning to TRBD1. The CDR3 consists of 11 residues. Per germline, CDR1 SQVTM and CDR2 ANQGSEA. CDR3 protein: CSVPGGLGEAF. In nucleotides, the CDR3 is TGCAGCGTGCCAGGGGGATTGGGTGAAGCTTTC.

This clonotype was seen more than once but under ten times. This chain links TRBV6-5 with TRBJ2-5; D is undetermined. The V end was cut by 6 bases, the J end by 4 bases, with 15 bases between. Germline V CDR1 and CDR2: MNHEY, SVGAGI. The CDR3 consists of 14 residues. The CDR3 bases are TGTGCCAGCAGCCACGGGTTTCAAGGAGAGACCCAGTACTTC. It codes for CASSHGFQGETQYF.